The 13 T cell receptor beta chains given below trace back to one sample, sequenced in a study of CD8+CD57+ T cells in acquired aplastic anemia. Genomic DNA, serving as template, underwent TCR beta VDJ and CDR3 profiling. A single record per CDR3 protein comes from TCRdb applying MiXCR to the reads. The sample has roughly 250,000 distinct CDR3 sequences, approximately 82% seen once. The sequenced patients had an expansion of CD8+CD57+ cells seen by flow cytometry. Sequencing was performed on sorted CD4+, CD8+, or CD8+CD57+ T cells (not recorded which) from PBMCs. These receptors were obtained from a human donor with aplastic anemia.

V gene TRBV20-1 combines with J gene TRBJ2-1; D may match TRBD1 or TRBD2 (5 bases each). Germline values: CDR1 DFQATT, CDR2 SNEGSKA (reference sequence). The V and J ends lost 0 bases and 9 bases respectively, with 15 bases between them. This CDR3 region has 14 residues. CDR3 in DNA: TGCAGTGCTAGAGATCAACGGGACGGGTCTGAGCAGTTCTTC. It encodes CSARDQRDGSEQFF.

As to this clonotype: Germline and junction disagree at one end, which may indicate a read error. This chain links TRBV4-3 with TRBJ2-5; 10 bases line up with TRBD2. Germline V CDR1 and CDR2: LGHNA, YSLEER. The CDR3 runs to 16 residues. The chain's CDR3 is CASSQEGLAAQEAQYF. CDR3 nucleotides: TGCGCCAGCAGCCAAGAAGGACTAGCGGCACAAGAGGCCCAGTACTTC.

The chain is built from TRBV20-1 and TRBJ2-7; unclear D gene. CDR3 length: 11 amino acids. V gave up 1 base and J gave up 5 bases, with 6 bases separating them. Germline CDR1 reads DFQATT; CDR2 reads SNEGSKA (reference sequence). The chain's CDR3 is CSARGGNEQYV. In nucleotides, the CDR3 is TGCAGTGCTAGAGGGGGAAACGAGCAGTACGTC.

Points on this clonotype: One junction end disagrees with the germline gene, perhaps due to a read error. The rearrangement links TRBV7-3 to TRBJ2-3, with D possibly TRBD2 on 6 matching bases. There are 14 residues in the CDR3. Germline-derived CDR1 and CDR2 are SGHTA and FQGTGA. CDR3 residues: CASSLAADAVEHCF. DNA of the CDR3: TGTGCCAGCTCATTAGCGGCAGACGCCGTTGAACACTGTTTT.

The chain employs TRBV15 and TRBJ2-7; 7 positions match TRBD2. After removal of 3 bases from V and 4 bases from J, the junction contained 9 bases not matched to a gene. The CDR3 length is 15 residues. Germline CDR1 reads LNHNV; CDR2 reads YYDKDF (reference sequence). Here the CDR3 DNA reads TGTGCCACCAGCAGCGGTGGCGGGAGTCAGTACGAGCAGTACTTC. Translation: CATSSGGGSQYEQYF.

The chain carries TRBV9 and TRBJ2-3; D possibly corresponds to TRBD1 (7 bases). The V gene's germline CDR1 is SGDLS and CDR2 YYNGEE. This CDR3 contains 14 residues. V dropped 4 bases and J dropped 9 bases, with 18 bases sitting between them. CDR3 sequence reads: CASSSGGGPRTQYF. As DNA, the CDR3 is TGTGCCAGCAGCTCAGGGGGAGGCCCCCGCACGCAGTATTTT.

The chain is built from TRBV2 and TRBJ2-3; D might be TRBD1 or TRBD2, each matching 6 bases. The CDR3 extends over 13 amino acids. The germline V gene encodes CDR1 SNHLY and CDR2 FYNNEI. The germline V and J ends were trimmed by 8 bases and 4 bases, with 13 bases remaining between them. CDR3 loop: CASGLGGPDTQYF. DNA for the CDR3: TGTGCCAGCGGGTTGGGGGGCCCAGATACGCAGTATTTT. The variable domain in full, with the rest retrieved from reference TRBV2 and TRBJ2-3, is EPEVTQTPSHQVTQMGQEVILRCVPISNHLYFYWYRQILGQKVEFLVSFYNNEISEKSEIFDDQFSVERPDGSNFTLKIRSTKLEDSAMYFCASGLGGPDTQYFGPGTRLTVL.

The genes are TRBV11-1 and TRBJ2-5; tentative D call: TRBD2 (5 bases). The CDR3 loop spans 13 amino acids. Trimming pared 3 bases from V and 3 bases from J, leaving 8 bases between. Germline V gene sequence: CDR1 SGHAT, CDR2 FQDESV (reference sequence). Here the CDR3 DNA reads TGTGCCAGCAGCTTTACTAGTAAAGAGACCCAGTACTTC. Encoded protein: CASSFTSKETQYF.

The chain joins TRBV9 to TRBJ2-5, with D perhaps TRBD1 (6 bases). The CDR3 is made up of 14 amino acids. CDR1 is SGDLS, CDR2 YYNGEE, per germline. Trimming removed 4 bases from V and 9 bases from J, with 19 bases in between. The CDR3 loop reads CASSWAGTSYAQYF. For the CDR3, the DNA is TGTGCCAGCAGCTGGGCCGGGACATCCTACGCCCAGTACTTC.

The rearrangement uses TRBV5-5 and TRBJ2-3, with D possibly matching TRBD2 (6 bases). Germline V gene sequence: CDR1 SGHKS, CDR2 YYEKEE (reference sequence). The ends were cut back, 7 bases at V and 4 bases at J, with 13 bases in the middle. The CDR3 contains 13 residues. As DNA, the CDR3 is TGTGCCAGCGGGTACGGGGAGGCAGATACGCAGTATTTT. This sequence encodes CASGYGEADTQYF.

The rearrangement joins TRBV7-2 to TRBJ1-2; possible D gene TRBD1, 6 bases. Germline CDR1 SGHTA, CDR2 FQGNSA. The CDR3 length is 14 residues. The V gene lost 1 base and the J gene lost 7 bases, with 13 bases spanning the gap. The CDR3 reads CASSLVGQGSGYTF. In nucleotides, the CDR3 is TGTGCCAGCAGCTTAGTCGGGCAGGGGAGTGGCTACACCTTC.

V and J are TRBV7-9 and TRBJ1-6; maybe TRBD1 (6 bases). This CDR3 spans 15 amino acids. Germline values: CDR1 SEHNR, CDR2 FQNEAQ (reference sequence). V lost 5 bases to trimming and J lost 6 bases, with 14 bases between them. DNA of the CDR3: TGTGCCAGCAGCATCAAACAGGGCCCTAATTCACCCCTCCACTTT. Its translation is CASSIKQGPNSPLHF.

Worth noting for this clonotype: At one end, the junction sequence differs from germline, possibly due to a read error. V is TRBV7-9 and J is TRBJ1-5; the match to TRBD1 covers 7 bases. The CDR3 has 15 residues. CDR1 SEHNR and CDR2 FQNEAQ come from the germline V gene (reference sequence). The chain's CDR3 is CASSVGLTGNTEAYF. CDR3 DNA sequence: TGTGCCAGCAGCGTAGGTCTGACAGGGAACACTGAAGCTTATTTT.